This TCR beta chain was sequenced for a study of blood T cell repertoires in COVID-19 (TCRdb year 2020). As for the study more broadly: Samples covering the acute and convalescent phases of COVID-19 were provided by collaborators in the United States, Italy and Spain. A de-identified subject ID, COVID-19 status, age in years and sex were almost always included in the sample metadata. HLA class I and class II types, where available, came from metadata supplied by the sample provider rather than from assay-based typing. The samples were drawn from the first 160 participants of the ongoing ImmuneRACE study and from 950 to 1,500 subjects provided by 6 global collaborators. Deeply sampled blood TCRbeta repertoires from subjects exposed to, actively infected with, or recovered from COVID-19 were included in the dataset. The repertoires were released in a freely available public database meant as a resource for research on the immune response to SARS-CoV-2. The prospective study material was composed of cDNA or gDNA derived from T cells, B-cell-depleted T cells, or PBMCs. Beyond this particular receptor, the publication reports: The quantity of clinical and demographic metadata differed by source and by participant and was supplied without curation.

Per the germline V gene (reference sequence), LNHNV is the CDR1 and YYDKDF is the CDR2. The CDR3 numbers 17 residues from cysteine through phenylalanine. Of all the DNA, just the CDR3 is kept, 51 bases in frame from base 1. Trimming takes 0 bases from V and 2 bases from J, and the germline ends sit 14 bases apart. Comment on this clone: Its antigen target is currently unknown. Qualities for individual bases were not recorded, and no much larger clone is one base off.

The immunoSEQ Assay, a bias-controlled multiplex PCR, was used to amplify TCRbeta CDR3 regions from genomic DNA. Per the source publication's procedure: The number of nucleated cells in each sample was estimated from the amplification of reference gene primers within the assay. Sequence reads were collapsed and filtered to measure the absolute abundance of every unique TCRbeta CDR3 rearrangement. For each sample, productive Simpson clonality was calculated as the square root of Simpson's diversity index over productive rearrangements. Held by TCRdb, this immuneACCESS table contains in-frame sequences only and omits some clones. Under half of the omission traces to an unresolved V gene where checked; the cause of the rest is unknown. The V and J calls and the clone size are those of that table, but D and trimming were determined from the DNA. The sample yields hundreds of thousands of clones; about 90% were counted once. The leading ten clones occupy roughly 1.4% of the sample.

Whole blood was collected in K2EDTA tubes by collaborating institutions according to the institutions' own protocols. For TCRbeta analysis, collaborators shipped samples as frozen whole blood, isolated PBMCs, or DNA extracted from either of those sample types. The sequence was collected from a man of 80 years or more with acute or convalescent COVID-19. Sequenced material: peripheral blood. This sequence uses TRBV15 and TRBJ1-5; TRBD1 is perhaps the D gene, given 5 matching bases. The CDR3 region: CATSRDWTLYGNQPQHF. The nucleotide sequence is TGTGCCACCAGCAGAGACTGGACACTTTATGGCAATCAGCCCCAGCATTTT.